This T cell receptor (beta chain) was sequenced during a study of blood T cells in healthy people across ages. Remarks on this clonotype: The junction differs from germline at one of its ends, possibly a read error.

Alongside a J-beta primer mix, a sample-barcoded 5' primer served in a second PCR lasting roughly 7 to 11 cycles. Using its own MiXCR run on the 5' RACE reads, TCRdb lists one record per CDR3 protein. Of some 1.5 million distinct CDR3 sequences listed, 28% were seen once; the top ten hold over 7%. This CDR3 has 13 residues. Germline V CDR1 and CDR2: DFQATT, SNEGSKA (reference sequence). The receptor's source is a woman aged 30 to 39 in good health. Sequenced: blood. The chain carries TRBV20-1 and TRBJ1-4; possible D gene TRBD1, 5 bases. CDR3 sequence: CSARDARDEKPFF. CDR3 nucleotide sequence: TGCAGTGCTAGGGACGCCAGGGATGAAAAACCGTTTTTT.